This entry lists 12 T cell receptor beta chains sequenced from one sample in a study of T-cell memory formation after mild COVID-19. TCRdb recomputed calls from the 5' RACE reads with MiXCR, one row per CDR3 protein. The sample has roughly 150,000 distinct CDR3 sequences, 10% to 15% seen once. Sequenced material: PBMCs or a T cell subset sorted from them (not recorded which). The receptor source for this set is a young man who had mild COVID-19 (a few samples of this study predate the infection). Cell type and time point are not known.

This clonotype was seen only a few times. This chain links TRBV5-1 with TRBJ2-2; D ambiguous. Germline V gives CDR1 SGHRS, CDR2 YFSETQ. The CDR3 runs to 14 residues. The germline V and J ends were trimmed by 4 bases and 2 bases, with 9 bases remaining between them. The CDR3 here is CASSAGTNTGELFF. CDR3 in DNA: TGCGCCAGCAGCGCCGGCACTAACACCGGGGAGCTGTTTTTT.

This clonotype has just a few counts. V gene TRBV7-2 combines with J gene TRBJ2-5; D not certain. Germline V gene data show CDR1 as SGHTA and CDR2 as FQGNSA. With 5 bases removed from V and 2 bases from J, the gap between germline ends came to 12 bases. This CDR3 is built from 14 residues. The CDR3 nucleotides read TGTGCCAGCAGCCCAACCCGAGTACAAGAGACCCAGTACTTC. Residues: CASSPTRVQETQYF.

In this sample, this clonotype turned up many times. The gene calls are TRBV5-1 and TRBJ2-7, with 7 bases matching TRBD1. The CDR3 loop spans 14 amino acids. Germline V CDR1 and CDR2: SGHRS, YFSETQ. Trimming cost V 4 bases and J 2 bases; bases outside gene matches: 6. Here the CDR3 DNA reads TGCGCCAGCAGCCAACCGGGACAGACCTACGAGCAGTACTTC. Translating it yields CASSQPGQTYEQYF.

The gene calls are TRBV29-1 and TRBJ2-7, with a possible D match to TRBD1 (5 bases). With 5 bases removed from V and 3 bases from J, the gap between germline ends came to 14 bases. This CDR3 is 13 amino acids long. Germline V gene lookup returns CDR1 SQVTM and CDR2 ANQGSEA. The CDR3 spells CSVSEQVGYEQYF. DNA of the CDR3: TGCAGCGTTAGCGAACAGGTGGGCTACGAGCAGTACTTC.

This clonotype was seen a handful of times. The V call is TRBV6-5, the J call TRBJ2-7; D remains ambiguous. Trimming left V 0 bases short and J 3 bases short, with 15 bases between. The CDR3 contains 16 residues. Per germline, CDR1 MNHEY and CDR2 SVGAGI. CDR3 coding DNA: TGTGCCAGCAGTTACTCGCTCGGGTCGGCAGACTACGAGCAGTACTTC. It yields the protein CASSYSLGSADYEQYF.

The CDR3 DNA follows: TGCGCCAGCAGCCAAGGACTAGCGGGGGAAGAGACCCAGTACTTC. It yields the protein CASSQGLAGEETQYF. J is TRBJ2-5 and V is TRBV4-1; TRBD2 matches 12 bases. The V and J ends lost 1 base and 3 bases, in that order; junction bases with no gene match: 0. Germline CDR1 is MGHRA and CDR2 is YSYEKL. CDR3 length: 15 residues.

This rearrangement joins TRBV27 to TRBJ2-3; possibly TRBD2 for D (5 bases). Germline assignment: CDR1 MNHEY and CDR2 SMNVEV (reference sequence). The germline V and J ends were trimmed by 2 bases and 3 bases, with 6 bases remaining between them. The CDR3 sequence is 13 residues long. The CDR3 sequence: CASSLRETDTQYF. Here the CDR3 DNA reads TGTGCCAGCAGTTTAAGGGAGACAGATACGCAGTATTTT.

This clonotype was seen more than once but under ten times. The chain carries TRBV5-1 and TRBJ2-7, with TRBD1 matching 9 bases. The CDR3 contains 12 residues. Germline lookup yields CDR1 SGHRS and CDR2 YFSETQ. With 7 bases clipped from V and 5 bases from J, the junction kept 4 bases outside the gene matches. CDR3 residues: CASAGQGNEQYF. In nucleotides, the CDR3 is TGCGCCAGCGCTGGACAGGGGAACGAGCAGTACTTC.

This clonotype came up many times. The rearrangement joins TRBV7-2 to TRBJ2-1; weak D call: TRBD1 (5 bases). V was trimmed by 7 bases and J by 8 bases, leaving 18 bases between them. Germline V lookup: CDR1 SGHTA, CDR2 FQGNSA. The CDR3 spans 14 residues. The CDR3 is CASNPRLGQDEQFF. In DNA form, the CDR3 reads TGTGCCAGCAACCCTAGGTTGGGGCAGGATGAGCAGTTCTTC.

This clonotype was detected many times. V gene TRBV27 combines with J gene TRBJ1-1; D is unresolved. This CDR3 spans 13 amino acids. Trimming cost V 9 bases and J 0 bases, with 11 bases left between them. CDR1 is MNHEY, CDR2 SMNVEV, per germline (reference sequence). The CDR3 reads CASRDDVNTEAFF. CDR3 nucleotides: TGTGCCAGTCGGGATGATGTGAACACTGAAGCTTTCTTT.

The chain is built from TRBV5-6 and TRBJ1-4; the match to TRBD1 covers 8 bases. The V gene end was trimmed by 2 bases and the J gene end by 4 bases; junction bases not matched to a gene: 4. CDR1 and CDR2 from the germline V gene are SGHDT and YYEEEE. The CDR3 sequence is 15 residues long. CDR3 in DNA: TGTGCCAGCAGCTTCCGGGACAGGCTTAATGAAAAACTGTTTTTT. Amino acid sequence: CASSFRDRLNEKLFF.

This clonotype was detected only a few times. The chain combines TRBV5-1 with TRBJ2-1; no reliable D call. The CDR3 totals 12 residues. V lost 0 bases to trimming and J lost 7 bases, with 5 bases between them. CDR1 is SGHRS, CDR2 YFSETQ, per germline. This CDR3 reads CASSLAGNEQFF. The CDR3 nucleotides read TGCGCCAGCAGCTTGGCTGGAAATGAGCAGTTCTTC. The full variable domain, its missing parts supplied by reference TRBV5-1 and TRBJ2-1, is KAGVTQTPRYLIKTRGQQVTLSCSPISGHRSVSWYQQTPGQGLQFLFEYFSETQRNKGNFPGRFSGRQFSNSRSEMNVSTLELGDSALYLCASSLAGNEQFFGPGTRLTVL.